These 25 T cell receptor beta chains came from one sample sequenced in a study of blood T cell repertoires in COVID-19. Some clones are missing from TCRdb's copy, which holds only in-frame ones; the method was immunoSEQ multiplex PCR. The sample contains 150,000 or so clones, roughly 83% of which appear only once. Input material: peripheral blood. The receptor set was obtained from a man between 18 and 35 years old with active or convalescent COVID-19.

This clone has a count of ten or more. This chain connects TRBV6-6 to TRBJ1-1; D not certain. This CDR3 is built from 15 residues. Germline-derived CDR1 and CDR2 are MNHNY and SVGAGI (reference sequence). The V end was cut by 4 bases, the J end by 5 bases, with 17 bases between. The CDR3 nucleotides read TGTGCCAGCAGTTCACATCATAGGGAGGGAACTGAAGCTTTCTTT. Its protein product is CASSSHHREGTEAFF.

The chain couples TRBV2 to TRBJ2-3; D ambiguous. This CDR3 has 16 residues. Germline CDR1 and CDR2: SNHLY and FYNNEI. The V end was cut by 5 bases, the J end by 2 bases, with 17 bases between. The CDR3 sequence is CASSPEHMPPTDTQYF. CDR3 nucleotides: TGTGCCAGCAGTCCCGAGCATATGCCCCCCACAGATACGCAGTATTTT.

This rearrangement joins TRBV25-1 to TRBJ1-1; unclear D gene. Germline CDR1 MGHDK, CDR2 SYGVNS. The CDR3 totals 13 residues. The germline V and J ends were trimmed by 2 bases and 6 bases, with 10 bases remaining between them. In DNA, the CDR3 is TGTGCCAGCAGTGAAAGAGTTGCCGCTGAAGCTTTCTTT. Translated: CASSERVAAEAFF. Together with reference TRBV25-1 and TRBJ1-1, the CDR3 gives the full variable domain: EADIYQTPRYLVIGTGKKITLECSQTMGHDKMYWYQQDPGMELHLIHYSYGVNSTEKGDLSSESTVSRIRTEHFPLTLESARPSHTSQYLCASSERVAAEAFFGQGTRLTVV.

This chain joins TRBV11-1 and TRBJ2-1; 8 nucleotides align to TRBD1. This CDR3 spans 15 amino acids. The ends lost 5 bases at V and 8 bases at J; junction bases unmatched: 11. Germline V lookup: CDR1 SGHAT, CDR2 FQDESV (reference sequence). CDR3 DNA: TGTGCCAGCAGCCTGGGACAGGTCCCTAGGTATGAGCAGTTCTTC. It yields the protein CASSLGQVPRYEQFF.

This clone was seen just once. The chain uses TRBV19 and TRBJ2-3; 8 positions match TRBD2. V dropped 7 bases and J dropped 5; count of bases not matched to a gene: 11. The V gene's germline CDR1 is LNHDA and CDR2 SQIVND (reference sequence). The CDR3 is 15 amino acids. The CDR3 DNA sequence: TGTGCCAGTACCTTGAGAGCGGGGGCGGGAGATACGCAGTATTTT. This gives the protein CASTLRAGAGDTQYF.

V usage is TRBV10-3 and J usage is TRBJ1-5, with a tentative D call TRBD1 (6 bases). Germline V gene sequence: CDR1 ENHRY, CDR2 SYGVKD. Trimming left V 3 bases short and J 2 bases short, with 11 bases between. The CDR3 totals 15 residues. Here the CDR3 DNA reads TGTGCCATCAGTGAACAGGGAGTTGGCAATCAGCCCCAGCATTTT. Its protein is CAISEQGVGNQPQHF.

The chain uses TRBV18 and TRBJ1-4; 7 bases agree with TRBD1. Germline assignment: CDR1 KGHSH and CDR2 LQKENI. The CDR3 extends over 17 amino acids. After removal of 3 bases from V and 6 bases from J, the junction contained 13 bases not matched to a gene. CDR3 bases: TGTGCCAGCTCACCTACCTTAAAGGGGGCGTTGGATGAAAAACTGTTTTTT. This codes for CASSPTLKGALDEKLFF. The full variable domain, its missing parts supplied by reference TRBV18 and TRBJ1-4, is NAGVMQNPRHLVRRRGQEARLRCSPMKGHSHVYWYRQLPEEGLKFMVYLQKENIIDESGMPKERFSAEFPKEGPSILRIQQVVRGDSAAYFCASSPTLKGALDEKLFFGSGTQLSVL.

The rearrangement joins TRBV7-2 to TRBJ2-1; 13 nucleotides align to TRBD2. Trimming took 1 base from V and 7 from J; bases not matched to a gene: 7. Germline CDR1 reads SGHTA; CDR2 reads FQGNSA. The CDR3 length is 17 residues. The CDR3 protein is CASSLVLWTSGRNEQFF. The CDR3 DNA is TGTGCCAGCAGCTTAGTATTGTGGACTAGCGGGAGAAATGAGCAGTTCTTC. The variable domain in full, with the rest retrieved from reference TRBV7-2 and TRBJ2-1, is GAGVSQSPSNKVTEKGKDVELRCDPISGHTALYWYRQSLGQGLEFLIYFQGNSAPDKSGLPSDRFSAERTGGSVSTLTIQRTQQEDSAVYLCASSLVLWTSGRNEQFFGPGTRLTVL.

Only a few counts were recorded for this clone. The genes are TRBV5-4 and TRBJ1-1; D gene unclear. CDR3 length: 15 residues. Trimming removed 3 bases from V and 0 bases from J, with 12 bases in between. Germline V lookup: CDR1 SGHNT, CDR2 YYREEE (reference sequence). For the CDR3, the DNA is TGTGCCAGCAGCTCCGGCCCCGGGATGAACACTGAAGCTTTCTTT. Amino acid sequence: CASSSGPGMNTEAFF.

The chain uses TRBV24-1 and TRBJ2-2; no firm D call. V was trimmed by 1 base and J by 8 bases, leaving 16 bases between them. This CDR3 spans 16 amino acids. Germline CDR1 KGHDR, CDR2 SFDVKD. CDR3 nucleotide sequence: TGTGCCACCAGTGATTTCACCCCATATTCCAGAGGGGAGCTGTTTTTT. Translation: CATSDFTPYSRGELFF.

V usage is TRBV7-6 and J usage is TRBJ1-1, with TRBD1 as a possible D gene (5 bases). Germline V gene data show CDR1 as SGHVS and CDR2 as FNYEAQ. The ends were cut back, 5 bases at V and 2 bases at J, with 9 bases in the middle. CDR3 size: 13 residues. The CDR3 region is CASSQQVNTEAFF. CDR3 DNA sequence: TGTGCCAGCAGCCAACAGGTAAACACTGAAGCTTTCTTT.

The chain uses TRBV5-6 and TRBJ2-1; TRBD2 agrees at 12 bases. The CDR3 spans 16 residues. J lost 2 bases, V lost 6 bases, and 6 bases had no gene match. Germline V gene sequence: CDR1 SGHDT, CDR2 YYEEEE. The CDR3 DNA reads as TGTGCCAGCATGGGACTAGCGGGTACCACCTACAATGAGCAGTTCTTC. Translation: CASMGLAGTTYNEQFF.

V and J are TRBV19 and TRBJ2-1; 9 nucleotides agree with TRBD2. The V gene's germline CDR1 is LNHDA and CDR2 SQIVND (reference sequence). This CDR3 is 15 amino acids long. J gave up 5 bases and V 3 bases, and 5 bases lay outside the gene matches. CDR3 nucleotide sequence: TGTGCCAGTAGTATTGTTAGCGGGGGTAACAATGAGCAGTTCTTC. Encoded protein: CASSIVSGGNNEQFF. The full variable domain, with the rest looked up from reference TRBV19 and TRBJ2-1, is DGGITQSPKYLFRKEGQNVTLSCEQNLNHDAMYWYRQDPGQGLRLIYYSQIVNDFQKGDIAEGYSVSREKKESFPLTVTSAQKNPTAFYLCASSIVSGGNNEQFFGPGTRLTVL.

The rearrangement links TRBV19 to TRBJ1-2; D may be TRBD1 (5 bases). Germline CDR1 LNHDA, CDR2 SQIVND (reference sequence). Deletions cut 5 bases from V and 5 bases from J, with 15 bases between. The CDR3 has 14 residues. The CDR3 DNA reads TGTGCCAGTAGTCCCTACGCGGCAGGGTATGGCTACACCTTC. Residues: CASSPYAAGYGYTF.

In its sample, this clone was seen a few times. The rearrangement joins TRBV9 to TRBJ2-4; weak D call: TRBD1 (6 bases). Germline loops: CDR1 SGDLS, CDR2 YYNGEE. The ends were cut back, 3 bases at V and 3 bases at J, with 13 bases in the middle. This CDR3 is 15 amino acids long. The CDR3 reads CASSATGSNKNIQYF. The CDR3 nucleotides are TGTGCCAGCAGCGCCACAGGGTCCAACAAAAACATTCAGTACTTC.

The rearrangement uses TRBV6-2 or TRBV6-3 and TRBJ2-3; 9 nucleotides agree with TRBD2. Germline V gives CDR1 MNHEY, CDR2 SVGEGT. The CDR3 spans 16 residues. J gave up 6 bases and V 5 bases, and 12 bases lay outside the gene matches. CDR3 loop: CASSQRGGGAVDTQYF. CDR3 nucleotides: TGTGCCAGCAGTCAAAGGGGCGGGGGGGCCGTGGATACGCAGTATTTT.

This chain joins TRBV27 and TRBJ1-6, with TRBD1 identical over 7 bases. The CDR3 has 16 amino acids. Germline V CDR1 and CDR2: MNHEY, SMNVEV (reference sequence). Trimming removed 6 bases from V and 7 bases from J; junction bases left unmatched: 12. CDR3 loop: CASSSLKTGTNSPLHF. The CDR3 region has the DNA TGTGCCAGCAGCTCTTTGAAGACAGGGACCAATTCACCCCTCCACTTT.

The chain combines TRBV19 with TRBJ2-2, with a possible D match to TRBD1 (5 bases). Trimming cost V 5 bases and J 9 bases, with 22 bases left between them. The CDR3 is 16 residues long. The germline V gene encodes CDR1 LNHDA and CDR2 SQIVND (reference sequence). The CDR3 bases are TGTGCCAGTAGTCCTTTTTCAGGGCCAAGCCTTAGGGAGCTGTTTTTT. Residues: CASSPFSGPSLRELFF. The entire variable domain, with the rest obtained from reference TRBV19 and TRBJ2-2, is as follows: DGGITQSPKYLFRKEGQNVTLSCEQNLNHDAMYWYRQDPGQGLRLIYYSQIVNDFQKGDIAEGYSVSREKKESFPLTVTSAQKNPTAFYLCASSPFSGPSLRELFFGEGSRLTVL.

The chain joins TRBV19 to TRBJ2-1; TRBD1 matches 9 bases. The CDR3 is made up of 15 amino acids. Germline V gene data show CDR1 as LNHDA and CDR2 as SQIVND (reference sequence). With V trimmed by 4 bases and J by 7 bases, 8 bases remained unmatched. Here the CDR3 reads CASSTQGANGNEQFF. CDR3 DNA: TGTGCCAGTAGTACACAGGGGGCTAATGGGAATGAGCAGTTCTTC.

The CDR3 nucleotides read TGTGCCAGTAGCATCAGGGCTATCCTTTTCTCTGGGGCCAACGTCCTGACTTTC. This encodes CASSIRAILFSGANVLTF. V and J are TRBV19 and TRBJ2-6, with D perhaps TRBD1 (5 bases). V lost 6 bases and J 0 bases, leaving 18 bases between the germline ends. The CDR3 has 18 amino acids. Per the germline V gene, CDR1 is LNHDA and CDR2 is SQIVND (reference sequence). Full variable domain (missing parts from reference TRBV19 and TRBJ2-6): DGGITQSPKYLFRKEGQNVTLSCEQNLNHDAMYWYRQDPGQGLRLIYYSQIVNDFQKGDIAEGYSVSREKKESFPLTVTSAQKNPTAFYLCASSIRAILFSGANVLTFGAGSRLTVL.

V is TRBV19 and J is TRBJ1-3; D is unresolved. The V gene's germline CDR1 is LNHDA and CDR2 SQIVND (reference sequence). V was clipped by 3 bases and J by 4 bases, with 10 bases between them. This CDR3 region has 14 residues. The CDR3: CASSMVGFGNTIYF. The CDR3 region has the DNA TGTGCCAGTAGTATGGTCGGGTTCGGAAACACCATATATTTT.

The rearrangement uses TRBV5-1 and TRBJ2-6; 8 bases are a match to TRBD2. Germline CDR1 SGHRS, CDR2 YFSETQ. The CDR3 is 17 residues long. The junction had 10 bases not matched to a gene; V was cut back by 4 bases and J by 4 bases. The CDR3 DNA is TGCGCCAGCAGCCTCCCAGCGGGAGATTCAGGGGCCAACGTCCTGACTTTC. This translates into CASSLPAGDSGANVLTF.

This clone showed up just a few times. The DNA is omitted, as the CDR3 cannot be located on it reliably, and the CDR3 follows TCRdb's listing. CDR3 amino acids: CASSVRGGSPLHF. The chain joins TRBV19 to TRBJ1-6. Per germline, CDR1 LNHDA and CDR2 SQIVND (reference sequence). The CDR3 totals 13 residues, both ends included.

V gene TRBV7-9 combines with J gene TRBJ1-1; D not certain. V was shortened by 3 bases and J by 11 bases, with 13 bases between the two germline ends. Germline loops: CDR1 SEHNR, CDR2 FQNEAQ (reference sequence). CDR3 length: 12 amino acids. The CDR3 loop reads CASSFRTDNAFF. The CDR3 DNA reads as TGTGCCAGCAGCTTTAGGACTGATAACGCTTTCTTT.

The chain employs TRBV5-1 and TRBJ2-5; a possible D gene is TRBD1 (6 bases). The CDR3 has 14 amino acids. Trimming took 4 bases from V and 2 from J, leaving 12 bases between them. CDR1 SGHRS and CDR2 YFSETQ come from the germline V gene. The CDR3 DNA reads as TGCGCCAGCAGCCGGGCGGACAGACAAGAGACCCAGTACTTC. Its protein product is CASSRADRQETQYF. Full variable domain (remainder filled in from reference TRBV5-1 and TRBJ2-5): KAGVTQTPRYLIKTRGQQVTLSCSPISGHRSVSWYQQTPGQGLQFLFEYFSETQRNKGNFPGRFSGRQFSNSRSEMNVSTLELGDSALYLCASSRADRQETQYFGPGTRLLVL.